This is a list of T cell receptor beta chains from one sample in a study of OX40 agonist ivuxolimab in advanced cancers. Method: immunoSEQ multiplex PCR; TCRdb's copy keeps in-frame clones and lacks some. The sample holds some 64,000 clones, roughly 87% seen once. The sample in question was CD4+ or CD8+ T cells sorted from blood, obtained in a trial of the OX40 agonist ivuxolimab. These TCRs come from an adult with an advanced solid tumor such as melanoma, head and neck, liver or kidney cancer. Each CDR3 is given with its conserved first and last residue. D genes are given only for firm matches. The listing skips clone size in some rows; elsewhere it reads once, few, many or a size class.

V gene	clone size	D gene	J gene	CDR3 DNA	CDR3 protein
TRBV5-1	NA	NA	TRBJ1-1	TGCGCCAGCAGCCAAATGGGGGCGCGCACTGAAGCTTTCTTT	CASSQMGARTEAFF
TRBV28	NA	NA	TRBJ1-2	TGTGCCAGCAGTTCCGGGACCTATGGCTACACCTTC	CASSSGTYGYTF
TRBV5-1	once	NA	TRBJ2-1	TGCGCCAGCAGCGGAGGCAACAACATAGGCCATGAGCAGTTCTTC	CASSGGNNIGHEQFF
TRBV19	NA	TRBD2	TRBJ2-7	TGTGCCAGTAGTGACCGGCGGGGGAGCTCCTACGAGCAGTACTTC	CASSDRRGSSYEQYF
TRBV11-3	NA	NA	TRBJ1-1	TGTGCCAGCAGCCTGCAGGGGATGAACACTGAAGCTTTCTTT	CASSLQGMNTEAFF
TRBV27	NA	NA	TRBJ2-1	TGTGCCAGCAGTCTCCGGGGAAGCGTGGTGGTTCGCGGGCAGTTCTTC	CASSLRGSVVVRGQFF
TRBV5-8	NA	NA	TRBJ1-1	TGTGCCAGCAGCTTGGACGGGGGAATATACCATTGGGACACTGAAGCTTTCTTT	CASSLDGGIYHWDTEAFF
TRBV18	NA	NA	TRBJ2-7	TGTGCCAGCTCACCGGAGGGGGGGGAGCCCTACGAGCAGTACTTC	CASSPEGGEPYEQYF
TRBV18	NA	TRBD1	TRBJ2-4	TGTGCCAGCTCTGAGAGGACAGGGGAAGGCAAAAACATTCAGTACTTC	CASSERTGEGKNIQYF
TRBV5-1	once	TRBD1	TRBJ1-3	TGCGCCAGCAGCTTATCGCCCCAGGGGGCTGGGGGAAACACCATATATTTT	CASSLSPQGAGGNTIYF
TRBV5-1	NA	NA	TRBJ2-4	TGCGCCAGCAGCGCGGGACACGATTCCATAGCCAAAAACATTCAGTACTTC	CASSAGHDSIAKNIQYF
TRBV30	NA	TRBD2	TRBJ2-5	TGTGCCTGGGAGACGGGACTAGCGGGACAAGAGACCCAGTACTTC	CAWETGLAGQETQYF
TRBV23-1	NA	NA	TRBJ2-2	TGCGCCAGCAGATTAAGACCAGGGTGGCCCGGGGAGCTGTTTTTT	CASRLRPGWPGELFF
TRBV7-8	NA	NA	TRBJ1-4	TGTGCCAGCAGCTCTCAGGGGAGTGAAAAACTGTTTTTT	CASSSQGSEKLFF
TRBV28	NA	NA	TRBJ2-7	TGTGCCAGCAGTCCAAGTATGCGCCCCGGAGGCGAGCAGTACTTC	CASSPSMRPGGEQYF
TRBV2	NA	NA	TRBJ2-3	TGTGCCAGCAGCTCGGAGCGGACTAGCACAGATACGCAGTATTTT	CASSSERTSTDTQYF
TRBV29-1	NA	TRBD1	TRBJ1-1	TGCAGCGTTGAAAAAATGGGACAGTCCACTGAAGCTTTCTTT	CSVEKMGQSTEAFF
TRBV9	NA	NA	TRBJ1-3	TGTGCCAGCAGCGACACCCCGGGGAGTGATGGAAACACCATATATTTT	CASSDTPGSDGNTIYF